This T cell receptor (beta chain) was identified during a study of shared clonotypes between healthy human individuals. Unmatched junction bases numbered 8, after V lost 5 bases and J lost 4 bases. The CDR3 consists of 16 residues. Germline-derived CDR1 and CDR2 are LNHDA and SQIVND (reference sequence). Deep-level settings were used for running the assay. Clones were sequenced by immunoSEQ multiplex PCR, and TCRdb holds only the in-frame ones, with some missing. The table records about 2,500,000 clones, around 90% of them present only once. The rearrangement joins TRBV19 to TRBJ1-5; 10 bases match TRBD1. The sequenced sample consisted of naive CD4+ T cells sorted from blood. Documented subset: CD45RA+ positively selected. The sequence was collected from a man in his late teens or twenties in good health. CDR3: CASSGDRGLVNQPQHF. The CDR3 DNA sequence: TGTGCCAGTAGTGGGGACAGGGGTTTGGTAAATCAGCCCCAGCATTTT.